The 28 T cell receptor beta chains below all came from one sample that was sequenced in a study of OX40 agonist ivuxolimab in advanced cancers. This table comes from immunoSEQ multiplex PCR, and its TCRdb copy is limited to in-frame clones, with some not included. The data show 9,500 to 15,000 clones, with about 80% seen just once and roughly a fifth held by the top ten. Specimen: CD4+ or CD8+ T cells sorted from blood, collected in a trial of the OX40 agonist ivuxolimab. The receptor set was obtained from an adult with an advanced solid tumor such as melanoma, head and neck, liver or kidney cancer.

This clone was observed once. The chain is built from TRBV15 and TRBJ2-6; a possible D gene is TRBD2 (5 bases). The CDR3 is 16 residues long. V gave up 5 bases and J gave up 4 bases, with 15 bases separating them. Germline V CDR1 and CDR2: LNHNV, YYDKDF (reference sequence). The CDR3, as DNA: TGTGCCACCAGCGCTCACCGGGGAGACGGGGCCAACGTCCTGACTTTC. Amino acid sequence: CATSAHRGDGANVLTF.

The CDR3 DNA reads TGCGCCAGCAGTGATTTGCGAGGGACAGGGGATAATGAAAAACTGTTTTTT. As protein: CASSDLRGTGDNEKLFF. V gene TRBV10-2 combines with J gene TRBJ1-4; 10 bases are a match to TRBD1. This CDR3 is built from 17 residues. J lost 4 bases, V lost 3 bases, and 8 bases had no gene match. Germline V gives CDR1 WSHSY, CDR2 SAAADI.

This clone was counted only a few times. This sequence joins TRBV19 and TRBJ2-7; TRBD2 aligns across 15 bases. The J segment lost 5 bases and the V segment lost 3 bases, leaving 2 bases of the junction unmatched. CDR1 is LNHDA and CDR2 is SQIVND in the germline V gene (reference sequence). The CDR3 loop spans 15 amino acids. CDR3 DNA: TGTGCCAGTAGTATCCGGACTAGCGGGAGGGACGAGCAGTACTTC. This translates into CASSIRTSGRDEQYF.

The chain recombines TRBV28 with TRBJ1-2; tentative D call: TRBD1 (5 bases). This CDR3 has 17 amino acids. Trimming pared 2 bases from V and 3 bases from J, leaving 19 bases between. Germline V gene data show CDR1 as MDHEN and CDR2 as SYDVKM. DNA for the CDR3: TGTGCCAGCAGTTTACCGGACAAGGCCCTACGAGACTATGGCTACACCTTC. Encoded protein: CASSLPDKALRDYGYTF.

This chain joins TRBV27 and TRBJ2-1; D is perhaps TRBD2 (6 bases). The CDR3 is made up of 16 amino acids. Germline values: CDR1 MNHEY, CDR2 SMNVEV (reference sequence). Between the trimmed V and J ends, which lost 4 bases and 2 bases, there was a span of 15 bases. The CDR3 DNA is TGTGCCAGCAGTTCCCCAGGCGGGACGGCCTACAATGAGCAGTTCTTC. This codes for CASSSPGGTAYNEQFF.

This rearrangement joins TRBV27 to TRBJ2-1, with 8 bases fitting TRBD1. J lost 7 bases, V lost 5 bases, and 7 bases had no gene match. The CDR3 extends over 14 amino acids. CDR1 and CDR2 (germline): MNHEY, SMNVEV (reference sequence). The CDR3 coding sequence is TGTGCCAGCAGTATACGACAGGGGACGAATGAGCAGTTCTTC. It translates to CASSIRQGTNEQFF.

The CDR3, as DNA: TGCGCCAGCAGCCCAAAGACAGGGGGCGCCCACAATGAGCAGTTCTTC. The encoded protein is CASSPKTGGAHNEQFF. The V and J genes are TRBV5-1 and TRBJ2-1; the match to TRBD1 covers 10 bases. The CDR3 sequence is 16 residues long. V shed 4 bases, J shed 5 bases, and the junction held 9 bases outside the gene matches. From germline, CDR1 is SGHRS and CDR2 YFSETQ.

The chain has TRBV5-7 and TRBJ1-2, with 7 bases fitting TRBD1. TRBV5-7 falls under the ORF class, with uncertain function. V trimming: 3 bases; J trimming: 5 bases; junction bases outside the gene matches: 4. This CDR3 has 13 amino acids. The CDR3 reads CASSSQGDYGYTF. DNA for the CDR3: TGTGCCAGCAGCTCTCAGGGGGATTATGGCTACACCTTC.

Of note for this clone: One end of the junction fails to match germline, which may point to a read error. The sample carries other DNA sequences with the same CDR3. This chain uses TRBV5-6 with TRBJ2-1; D is undetermined. This CDR3 is built from 14 residues. CDR1 is SGHDT and CDR2 is YYEEEE in the germline V gene. The CDR3 sequence: CASSFGHSYNEQFF. The CDR3 nucleotides read TGTGCCAGTAGCTTCGGCCACTCCTACAATGAGCAGTTCTTC.

This chain connects TRBV7-9 to TRBJ2-5; 13 nucleotides agree with TRBD2. The CDR3 spans 17 residues. Germline V gene lookup returns CDR1 SEHNR and CDR2 FQNEAQ (reference sequence). J lost 2 bases, V lost 7 bases, and 10 bases had no gene match. The DNA of the CDR3 is TGTGCCAGCACCCCACTAGCGGGAGGGCCCTTTCAAGAGACCCAGTACTTC. Residues: CASTPLAGGPFQETQYF.

The V gene is TRBV6-1, the J gene TRBJ2-2, with D unresolved. Germline lookup yields CDR1 MNHNS and CDR2 SASEGT. This CDR3 spans 14 amino acids. V lost 5 bases to trimming and J lost 1 base, with 8 bases between them. For the CDR3, the DNA is TGTGCCAGCAGTCTGGACGGGAACACCGGGGAGCTGTTTTTT. Its translation: CASSLDGNTGELFF.

This clone was observed a handful of times. The chain has TRBV6-9 and TRBJ2-7, with D hard to call. Germline V lookup: CDR1 MNHGY, CDR2 SVAAGI. V was clipped by 5 bases and J by 5 bases, with 13 bases between them. CDR3 length: 13 amino acids. The CDR3 is CASSPSGLNEQYF. The CDR3 bases are TGTGCCAGCAGTCCATCGGGTTTGAACGAGCAGTACTTC.

The chain combines TRBV4-1 with TRBJ2-7, with D unclear. The CDR3 is 15 amino acids. In germline, CDR1 is MGHRA, CDR2 YSYEKL. Trimming removed 1 base from V and 2 bases from J, with 12 bases in between. The CDR3 nucleotides are TGCGCCAGCAGCCAAGGGGCAGGACCTACCTACGAGCAGTACTTC. Its translation is CASSQGAGPTYEQYF.

The rearrangement joins TRBV5-6 to TRBJ2-1; D is unresolved. Germline CDR1 and CDR2: SGHDT and YYEEEE. V was pared by 6 bases and J by 4 bases, with 11 bases between. The CDR3 covers 13 residues. The chain's CDR3 is CASTSWGYNEQFF. The CDR3 region has the DNA TGTGCCAGCACCTCATGGGGATACAATGAGCAGTTCTTC.

This clone showed up just a few times. This chain joins TRBV15 and TRBJ2-7, with D possibly matching TRBD1 (6 bases). Germline V gene sequence: CDR1 LNHNV, CDR2 YYDKDF (reference sequence). V lost 2 bases and J 0 bases, leaving 14 bases between the germline ends. The CDR3 length is 16 residues. This CDR3 reads CATSRQGILGSYEQYF. In nucleotides, the CDR3 is TGTGCCACCAGCAGACAGGGGATCTTGGGCTCCTACGAGCAGTACTTC.

The chain has TRBV10-3 and TRBJ2-4; either TRBD1 or TRBD2 may fit D (5 bases each). The CDR3 sequence is 15 residues long. V shed 2 bases and J shed 1 base, with 9 bases lying between them. Germline CDR1 is ENHRY and CDR2 is SYGVKD. The CDR3 coding sequence is TGTGCCATCAGTGAGGAGGGGATTGCCAAAAACATTCAGTACTTC. This sequence encodes CAISEEGIAKNIQYF.

The CDR3 DNA follows: TGTGCCAGCAGTTCCCACCGGACTAGCGGGAGCACAGATACGCAGTATTTT. Translated: CASSSHRTSGSTDTQYF. The V gene is TRBV27, the J gene TRBJ2-3; TRBD2 matches at 11 bases. The CDR3 runs to 17 residues. Per the germline V gene, CDR1 is MNHEY and CDR2 is SMNVEV (reference sequence). V gave up 4 bases and J gave up 0 bases; unmatched junction bases: 6.

This chain links TRBV5-3 with TRBJ2-3, with 7 bases that match TRBD2. TRBV5-3 is an ORF, and what it does is uncertain. The CDR3 runs 15 residues. Unmatched junction bases numbered 11, after V lost 8 bases and J lost 2 bases. CDR3 loop: CASRPERGHTDTQYF. The CDR3 DNA is TGTGCCAGCAGACCAGAGCGGGGCCACACAGATACGCAGTATTTT.

The J gene is TRBJ2-1, the V gene TRBV7-8; D possibly corresponds to TRBD2 (5 bases). Looked up from germline, CDR1 is SGHVS and CDR2 is FQNEAQ. The CDR3 totals 16 residues. The V end lost 0 bases, the J end lost 5 bases, and 14 bases lay between the germline ends. The CDR3 sequence: CASSLAEVALHNEQFF. CDR3 nucleotide sequence: TGTGCCAGCAGCTTAGCGGAGGTAGCGCTTCACAATGAGCAGTTCTTC.

The V and J genes are TRBV18 and TRBJ2-1; tentative D call: TRBD2 (7 bases). The V end was cut by 2 bases, the J end by 3 bases, with 14 bases between. The germline V gene encodes CDR1 KGHSH and CDR2 LQKENI. The CDR3 sequence is 16 residues long. The chain's CDR3 is CASSPKEGEGYNEQFF. As DNA, the CDR3 is TGTGCCAGCTCACCAAAAGAGGGGGAGGGCTACAATGAGCAGTTCTTC.

V gene TRBV15 combines with J gene TRBJ1-1; D unresolved. The length of the CDR3 is 17 residues. Germline values: CDR1 LNHNV, CDR2 YYDKDF (reference sequence). Trimming removed 1 base at V and 0 bases at J, with 15 bases between. The CDR3 nucleotides read TGTGCCACCAGCAGAGGAGTCGAGGGAGGGATGAACACTGAAGCTTTCTTT. Amino acid sequence: CATSRGVEGGMNTEAFF.

The genes are TRBV13 and TRBJ1-1; the D gene is possibly TRBD1 (5 bases). The CDR3 is made up of 13 amino acids. V lost 2 bases and J lost 3, with 7 bases in between. CDR1 PRHDT and CDR2 FYEKMQ come from the germline V gene (reference sequence). The CDR3 region is CASSLRGDTEAFF. The CDR3 coding sequence is TGTGCCAGCAGCTTACGGGGGGACACTGAAGCTTTCTTT.

The chain links TRBV27 to TRBJ2-7; a weak D match, TRBD1 (5 bases). V gave up 6 bases and J gave up 2 bases, with 14 bases separating them. The CDR3 covers 14 residues. Germline loops: CDR1 MNHEY, CDR2 SMNVEV (reference sequence). Here the CDR3 DNA reads TGTGCCAGCAGCTTCTCCGGACATACCTACGAGCAGTACTTC. Residues: CASSFSGHTYEQYF.

CDR3 protein: CASSDSRYEQYF. The CDR3 DNA follows: TGTGCCAGCAGCGATAGCCGGTACGAGCAGTACTTC. V is TRBV7-3 and J is TRBJ2-7; no definite D call. The germline V gene encodes CDR1 SGHTA and CDR2 FQGTGA. The CDR3 consists of 12 residues. V shed 5 bases and J shed 4 bases, with 9 bases lying between them.

This clone was seen only once. The CDR3 DNA reads TGTGCCAGCAGCCTGGTGGAGGGAGCCTACGAGCAGTACTTC. Amino acids: CASSLVEGAYEQYF. The chain couples TRBV6-6 to TRBJ2-7, with D possibly matching TRBD2 (6 bases). The CDR3 covers 14 residues. CDR1 and CDR2 (germline): MNHNY, SVGAGI (reference sequence). The V end lost 6 bases, the J end lost 2 bases, and 14 bases lay between the germline ends.

This chain links TRBV9 with TRBJ2-2, with D hard to call. Looked up from germline, CDR1 is SGDLS and CDR2 is YYNGEE. V lost 5 bases and J 2 bases, leaving 7 bases between the germline ends. The CDR3 consists of 13 residues. The CDR3 loop reads CASRGINTGELFF. CDR3 coding DNA: TGTGCCAGCAGAGGGATCAACACCGGGGAGCTGTTTTTT.

This clone was observed a single time. This sequence joins TRBV28 and TRBJ2-2; D is possibly TRBD2 (7 bases). Germline V lookup: CDR1 MDHEN, CDR2 SYDVKM. Trimming removed 3 bases from V and 6 bases from J, with 8 bases in between. The CDR3 is 13 residues long. DNA of the CDR3: TGTGCCAGCAGTTTGCGGGGGCCCGGGGAGCTGTTTTTT. Its protein is CASSLRGPGELFF. Variable domain in full (rest from reference TRBV28 and TRBJ2-2): DVKVTQSSRYLVKRTGEKVFLECVQDMDHENMFWYRQDPGLGLRLIYFSYDVKMKEKGDIPEGYSVSREKKERFSLILESASTNQTSMYLCASSLRGPGELFFGEGSRLTVL.

This chain connects TRBV28 to TRBJ1-1; no definite D call. The CDR3 is 14 amino acids. V shed 2 bases and J shed 5 bases, with 12 bases lying between them. Germline CDR1 is MDHEN and CDR2 is SYDVKM. For the CDR3, the DNA is TGTGCCAGCAGTTTAAAGGCCTCGGGGACTGAAGCTTTCTTT. Encoded protein: CASSLKASGTEAFF.